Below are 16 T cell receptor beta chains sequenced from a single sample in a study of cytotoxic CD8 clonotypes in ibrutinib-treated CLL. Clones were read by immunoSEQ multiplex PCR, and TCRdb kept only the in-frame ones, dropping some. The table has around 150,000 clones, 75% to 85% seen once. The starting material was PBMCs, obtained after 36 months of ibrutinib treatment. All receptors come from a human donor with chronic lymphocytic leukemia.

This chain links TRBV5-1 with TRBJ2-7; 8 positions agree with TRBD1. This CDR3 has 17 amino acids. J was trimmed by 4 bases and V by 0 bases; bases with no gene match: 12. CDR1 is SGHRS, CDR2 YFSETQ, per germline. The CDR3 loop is CASSLVQGALWDYEQYF. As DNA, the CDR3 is TGCGCCAGCAGCTTGGTCCAGGGGGCTTTGTGGGATTACGAGCAGTACTTC.

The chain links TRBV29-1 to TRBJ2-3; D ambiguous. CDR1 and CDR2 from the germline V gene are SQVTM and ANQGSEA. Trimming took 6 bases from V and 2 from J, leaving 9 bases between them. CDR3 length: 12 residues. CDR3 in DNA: TGCAGCGTCAGCGAGCACACAGATACGCAGTATTTT. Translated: CSVSEHTDTQYF.

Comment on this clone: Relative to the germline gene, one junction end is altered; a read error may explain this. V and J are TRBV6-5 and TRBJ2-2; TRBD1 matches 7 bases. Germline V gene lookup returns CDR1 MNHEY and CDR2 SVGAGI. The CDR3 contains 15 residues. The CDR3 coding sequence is TGTGCCATCAGTGTTGACAGGGTACACACCGGGGAGCTGTTTTTT. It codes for CAISVDRVHTGELFF.

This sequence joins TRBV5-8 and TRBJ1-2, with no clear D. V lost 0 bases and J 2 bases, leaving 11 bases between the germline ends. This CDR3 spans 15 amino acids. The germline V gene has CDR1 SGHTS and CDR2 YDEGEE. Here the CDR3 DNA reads TGTGCCAGCAGCTTGGATTGGAAAGAGAACTATGGCTACACCTTC. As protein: CASSLDWKENYGYTF.

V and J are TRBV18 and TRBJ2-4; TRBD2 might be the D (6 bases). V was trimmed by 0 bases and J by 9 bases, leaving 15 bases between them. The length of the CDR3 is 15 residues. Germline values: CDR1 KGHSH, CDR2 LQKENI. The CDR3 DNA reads TGTGCCAGCTCACCACCCGTCGGGGGATTGGGCATTCAGTACTTC. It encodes CASSPPVGGLGIQYF.

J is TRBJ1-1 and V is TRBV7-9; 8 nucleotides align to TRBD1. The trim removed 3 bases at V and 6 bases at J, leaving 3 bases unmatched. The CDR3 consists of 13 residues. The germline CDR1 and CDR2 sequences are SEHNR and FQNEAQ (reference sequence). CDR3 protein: CASSFDRGAEAFF. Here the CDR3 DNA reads TGTGCCAGCAGCTTTGACAGGGGCGCTGAAGCTTTCTTT.

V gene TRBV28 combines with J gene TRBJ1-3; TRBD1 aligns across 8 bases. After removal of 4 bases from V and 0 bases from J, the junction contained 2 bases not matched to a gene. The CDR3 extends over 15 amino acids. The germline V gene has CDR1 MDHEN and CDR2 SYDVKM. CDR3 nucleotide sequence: TGTGCCAGCAGTTCAACAGGGGGCTCTGGAAACACCATATATTTT. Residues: CASSSTGGSGNTIYF.

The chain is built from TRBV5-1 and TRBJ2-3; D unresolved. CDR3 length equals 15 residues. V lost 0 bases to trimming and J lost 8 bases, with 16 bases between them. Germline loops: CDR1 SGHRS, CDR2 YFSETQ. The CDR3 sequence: CASSLEAPPLSTQYF. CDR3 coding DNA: TGCGCCAGCAGCTTGGAGGCACCACCCCTTAGTACGCAGTATTTT. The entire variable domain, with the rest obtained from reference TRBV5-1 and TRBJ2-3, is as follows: KAGVTQTPRYLIKTRGQQVTLSCSPISGHRSVSWYQQTPGQGLQFLFEYFSETQRNKGNFPGRFSGRQFSNSRSEMNVSTLELGDSALYLCASSLEAPPLSTQYFGPGTRLTVL.

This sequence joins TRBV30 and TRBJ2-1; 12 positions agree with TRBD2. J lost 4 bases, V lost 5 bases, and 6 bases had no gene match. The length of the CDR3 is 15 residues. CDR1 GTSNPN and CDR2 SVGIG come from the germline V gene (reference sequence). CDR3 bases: TGTGCCTGGGGACCACTAGCGGGAGGTTACAATGAGCAGTTCTTC. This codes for CAWGPLAGGYNEQFF. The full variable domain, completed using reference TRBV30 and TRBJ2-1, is SQTIHQWPATLVQPVGSPLSLECTVEGTSNPNLYWYRQAAGRGLQLLFYSVGIGQISSEVPQNLSASRPQDRQFILSSKKLLLSDSGFYLCAWGPLAGGYNEQFFGPGTRLTVL.

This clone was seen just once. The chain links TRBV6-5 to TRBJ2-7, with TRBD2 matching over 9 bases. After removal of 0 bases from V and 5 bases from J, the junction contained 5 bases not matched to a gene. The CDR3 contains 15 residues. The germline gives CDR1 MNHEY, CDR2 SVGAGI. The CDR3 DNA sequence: TGTGCCAGCAGTTACTCGGGCGGGAGGGCCAACGAGCAGTACTTC. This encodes CASSYSGGRANEQYF.

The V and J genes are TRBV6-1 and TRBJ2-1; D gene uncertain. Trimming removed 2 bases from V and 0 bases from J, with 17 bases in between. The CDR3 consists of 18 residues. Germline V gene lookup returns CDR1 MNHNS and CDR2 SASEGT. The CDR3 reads CASSEPYRQASSYNEQFF. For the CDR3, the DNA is TGTGCCAGCAGTGAACCTTACCGGCAGGCAAGCTCCTACAATGAGCAGTTCTTC.

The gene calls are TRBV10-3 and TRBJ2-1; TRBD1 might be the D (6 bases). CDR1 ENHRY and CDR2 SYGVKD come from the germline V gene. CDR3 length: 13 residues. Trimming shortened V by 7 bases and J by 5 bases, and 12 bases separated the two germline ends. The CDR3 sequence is CAIKKDRDNEQFF. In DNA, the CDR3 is TGTGCCATCAAAAAGGACAGAGACAATGAGCAGTTCTTC.

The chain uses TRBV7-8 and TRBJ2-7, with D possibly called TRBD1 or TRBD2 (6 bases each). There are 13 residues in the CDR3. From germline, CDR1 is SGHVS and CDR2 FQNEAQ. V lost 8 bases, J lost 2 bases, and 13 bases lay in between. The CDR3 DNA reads TGTGCCAGCGGGGGGCTACCCCCCTACGAGCAGTACTTC. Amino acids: CASGGLPPYEQYF.

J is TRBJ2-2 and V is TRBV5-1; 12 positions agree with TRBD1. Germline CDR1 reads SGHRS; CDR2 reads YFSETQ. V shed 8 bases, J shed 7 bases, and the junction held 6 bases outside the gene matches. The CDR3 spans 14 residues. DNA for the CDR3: TGCGCCAGTACGGGACAGGGGGCCGGCGGGGAGCTGTTTTTT. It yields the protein CASTGQGAGGELFF. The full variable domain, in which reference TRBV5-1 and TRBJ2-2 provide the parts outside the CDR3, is KAGVTQTPRYLIKTRGQQVTLSCSPISGHRSVSWYQQTPGQGLQFLFEYFSETQRNKGNFPGRFSGRQFSNSRSEMNVSTLELGDSALYLCASTGQGAGGELFFGEGSRLTVL.

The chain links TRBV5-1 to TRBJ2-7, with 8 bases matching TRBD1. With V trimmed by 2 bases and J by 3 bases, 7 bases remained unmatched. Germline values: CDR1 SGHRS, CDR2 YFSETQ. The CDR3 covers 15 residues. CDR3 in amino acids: CASSFSGQGIYEQYF. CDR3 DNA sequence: TGCGCCAGCAGCTTTTCAGGACAGGGTATCTACGAGCAGTACTTC.

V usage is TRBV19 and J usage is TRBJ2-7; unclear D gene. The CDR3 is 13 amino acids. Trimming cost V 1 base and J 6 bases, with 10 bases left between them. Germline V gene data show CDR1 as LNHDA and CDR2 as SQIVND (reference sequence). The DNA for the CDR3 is TGTGCCAGTAGTATAGGTCTTTATAGCGAGCAGTACTTC. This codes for CASSIGLYSEQYF.